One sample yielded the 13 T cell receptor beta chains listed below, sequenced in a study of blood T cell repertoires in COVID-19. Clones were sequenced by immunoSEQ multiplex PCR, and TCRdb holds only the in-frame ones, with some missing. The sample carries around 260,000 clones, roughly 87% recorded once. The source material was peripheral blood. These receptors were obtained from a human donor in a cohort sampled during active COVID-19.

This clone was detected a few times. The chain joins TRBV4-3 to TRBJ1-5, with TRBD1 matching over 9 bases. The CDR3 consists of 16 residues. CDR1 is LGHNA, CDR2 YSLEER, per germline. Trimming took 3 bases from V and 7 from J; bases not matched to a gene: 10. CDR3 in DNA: TGCGCCAGCAGCCATTCCTACAGGGGGCAGGGACAGCCCCAGCATTTT. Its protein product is CASSHSYRGQGQPQHF.

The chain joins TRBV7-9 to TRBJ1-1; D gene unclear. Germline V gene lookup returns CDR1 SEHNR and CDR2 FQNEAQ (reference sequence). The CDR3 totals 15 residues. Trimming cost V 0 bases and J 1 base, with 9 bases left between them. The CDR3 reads CASSLARGKNTEAFF. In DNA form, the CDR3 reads TGTGCCAGCAGCTTAGCGCGAGGGAAGAACACTGAAGCTTTCTTT.

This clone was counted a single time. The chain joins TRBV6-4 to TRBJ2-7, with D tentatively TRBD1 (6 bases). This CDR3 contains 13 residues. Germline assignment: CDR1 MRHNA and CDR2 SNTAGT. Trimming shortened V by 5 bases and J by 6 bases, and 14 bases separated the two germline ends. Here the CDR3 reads CASSTTGRGEQYF. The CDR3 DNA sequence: TGTGCCAGCAGTACTACAGGGAGAGGCGAGCAGTACTTC.

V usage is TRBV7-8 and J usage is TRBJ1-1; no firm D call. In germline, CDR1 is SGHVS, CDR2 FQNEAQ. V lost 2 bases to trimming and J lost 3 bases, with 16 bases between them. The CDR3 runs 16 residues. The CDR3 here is CASSLNSRIRDTEAFF. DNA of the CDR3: TGTGCCAGCAGCTTAAATTCTCGGATTCGGGACACTGAAGCTTTCTTT.

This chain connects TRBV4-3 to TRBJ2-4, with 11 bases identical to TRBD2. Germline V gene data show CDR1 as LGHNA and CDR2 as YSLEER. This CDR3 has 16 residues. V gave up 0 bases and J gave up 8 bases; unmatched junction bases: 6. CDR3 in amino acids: CASSQELTSGSYIQYF. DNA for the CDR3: TGCGCCAGCAGCCAAGAACTCACTAGCGGGAGTTACATTCAGTACTTC.

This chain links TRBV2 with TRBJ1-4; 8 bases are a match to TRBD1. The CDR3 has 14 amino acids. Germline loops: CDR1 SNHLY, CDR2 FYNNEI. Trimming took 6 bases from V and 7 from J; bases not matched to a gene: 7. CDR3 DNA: TGTGCCAGCAGACCCGACAGGGGTGGTGAAAAACTGTTTTTT. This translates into CASRPDRGGEKLFF.

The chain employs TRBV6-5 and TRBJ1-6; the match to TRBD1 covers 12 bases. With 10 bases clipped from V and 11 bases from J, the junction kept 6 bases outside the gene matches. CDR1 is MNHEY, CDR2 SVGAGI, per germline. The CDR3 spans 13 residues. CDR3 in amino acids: CAIRGQGAAPLHF. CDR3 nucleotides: TGTGCCATCCGGGGACAGGGGGCGGCACCCCTCCACTTT.

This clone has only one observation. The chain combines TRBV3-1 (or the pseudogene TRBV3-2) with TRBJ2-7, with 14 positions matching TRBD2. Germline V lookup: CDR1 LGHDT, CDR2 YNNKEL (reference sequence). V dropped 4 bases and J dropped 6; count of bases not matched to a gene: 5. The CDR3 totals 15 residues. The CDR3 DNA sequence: TGTGCCAGCAGCCCCAGACTAGCGGGAGGGAGCGAGCAGTACTTC. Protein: CASSPRLAGGSEQYF.

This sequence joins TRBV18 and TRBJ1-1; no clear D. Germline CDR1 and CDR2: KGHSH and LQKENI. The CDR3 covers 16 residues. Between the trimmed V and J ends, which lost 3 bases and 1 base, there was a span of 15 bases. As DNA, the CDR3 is TGTGCCAGCTCACCGTTACCGGGGAGATCGAACACTGAAGCTTTCTTT. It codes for CASSPLPGRSNTEAFF.

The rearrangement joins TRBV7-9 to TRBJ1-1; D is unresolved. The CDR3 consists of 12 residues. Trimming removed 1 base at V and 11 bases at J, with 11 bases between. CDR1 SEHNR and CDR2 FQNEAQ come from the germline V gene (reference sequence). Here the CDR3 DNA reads TGTGCCAGCAGCTTAGAGGGCAGCGGCGCTTTCTTT. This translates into CASSLEGSGAFF. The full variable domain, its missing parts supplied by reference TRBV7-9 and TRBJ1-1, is DTGVSQNPRHKITKRGQNVTFRCDPISEHNRLYWYRQTLGQGPEFLTYFQNEAQLEKSRLLSDRFSAERPKGSFSTLEIQRTEQGDSAMYLCASSLEGSGAFFGQGTRLTVV.

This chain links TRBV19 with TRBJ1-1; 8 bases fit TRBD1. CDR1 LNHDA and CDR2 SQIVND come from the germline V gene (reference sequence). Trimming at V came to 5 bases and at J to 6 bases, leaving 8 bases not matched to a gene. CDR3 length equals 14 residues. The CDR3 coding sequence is TGTGCCAGTAGTGCGACAGGGGTGAAGGCTGAAGCTTTCTTT. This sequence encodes CASSATGVKAEAFF. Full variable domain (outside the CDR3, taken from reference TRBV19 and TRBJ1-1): DGGITQSPKYLFRKEGQNVTLSCEQNLNHDAMYWYRQDPGQGLRLIYYSQIVNDFQKGDIAEGYSVSREKKESFPLTVTSAQKNPTAFYLCASSATGVKAEAFFGQGTRLTVV.

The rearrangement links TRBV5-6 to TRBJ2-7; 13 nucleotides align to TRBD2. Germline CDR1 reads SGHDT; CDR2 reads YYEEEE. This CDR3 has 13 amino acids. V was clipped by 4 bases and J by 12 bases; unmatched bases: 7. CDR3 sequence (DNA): TGTGCCAGCAGCCCATGGACTAGCGGGAGTCTGTACTTC. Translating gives CASSPWTSGSLYF.

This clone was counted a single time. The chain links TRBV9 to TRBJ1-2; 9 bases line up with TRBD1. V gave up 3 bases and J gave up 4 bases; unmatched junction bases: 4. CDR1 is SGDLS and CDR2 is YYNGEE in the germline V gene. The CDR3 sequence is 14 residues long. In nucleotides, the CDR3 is TGTGCCAGCAGCGAGGGACAGGGAGGCTATGGCTACACCTTC. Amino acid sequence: CASSEGQGGYGYTF.